Each of the 2 T cell receptor beta chains below was sequenced from the same sample in a study of human T cells and chemical hapten exposure. TCRdb redid the calling of the RACE reads with MiXCR, one entry per CDR3 protein. The sample has 350,000 to 400,000 distinct CDR3 sequences; roughly 6.3% are singletons. Described time point: patch test 2, 6 weeks after DPC sensitization. This sample's treatment: therapeutic diphenylcyclopropenone sensitization with weekly scalp DPC. Source: whole blood, taken in connection with sensitization to the hapten diphenylcyclopropenone (DPC). These receptors were taken from a woman under 30 with alopecia areata. Some clones in this sample may be carry-over from other donors' samples.

This clonotype was seen only a few times. This chain joins TRBV14 and TRBJ2-1; D might be TRBD2 (7 bases). The V and J ends lost 2 bases and 7 bases respectively, with 18 bases between them. Germline V CDR1 and CDR2: SGHDN, FVKESK. This CDR3 has 16 amino acids. The CDR3 nucleotides read TGTGCCAGCAGCCAATTTTGGGAGGGGGGATCAAATGAGCAGTTCTTC. Residues: CASSQFWEGGSNEQFF.

This chain connects TRBV12-5 to TRBJ1-1; D not certain. Germline V CDR1 and CDR2: LGHNT, FRNRAP. The CDR3 consists of 13 residues. The V end was cut by 8 bases, the J end by 4 bases, with 14 bases between. CDR3 bases: TGTGCTAGTTCGAGGGAGAGAACCACTGAAGCTTTCTTT. It translates to CASSRERTTEAFF.